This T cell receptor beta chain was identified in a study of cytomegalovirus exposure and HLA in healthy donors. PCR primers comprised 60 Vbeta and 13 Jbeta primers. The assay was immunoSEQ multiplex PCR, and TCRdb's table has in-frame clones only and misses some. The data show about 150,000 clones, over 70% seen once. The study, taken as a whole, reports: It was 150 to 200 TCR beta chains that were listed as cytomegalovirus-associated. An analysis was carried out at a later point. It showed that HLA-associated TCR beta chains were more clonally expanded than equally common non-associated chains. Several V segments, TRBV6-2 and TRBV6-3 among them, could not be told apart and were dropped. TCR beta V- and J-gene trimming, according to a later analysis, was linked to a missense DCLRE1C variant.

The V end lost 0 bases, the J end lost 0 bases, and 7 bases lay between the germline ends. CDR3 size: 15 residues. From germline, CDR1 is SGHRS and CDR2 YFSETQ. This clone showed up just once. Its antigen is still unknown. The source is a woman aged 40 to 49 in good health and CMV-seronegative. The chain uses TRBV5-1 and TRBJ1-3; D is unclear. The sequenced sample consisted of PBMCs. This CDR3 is CASSLDGSSGNTIYF. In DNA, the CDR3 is TGCGCCAGCAGCTTGGATGGCAGCTCTGGAAACACCATATATTTT. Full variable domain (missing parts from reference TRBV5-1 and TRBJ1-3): KAGVTQTPRYLIKTRGQQVTLSCSPISGHRSVSWYQQTPGQGLQFLFEYFSETQRNKGNFPGRFSGRQFSNSRSEMNVSTLELGDSALYLCASSLDGSSGNTIYFGEGSWLTVV.